These T cell receptor beta chains were read from a single sample in a study of T cell responses to AZD1222 COVID-19 vaccine. Some clones are missing from TCRdb's copy, which holds only in-frame ones; the method was immunoSEQ multiplex PCR. Of about 190,000 clones in the sample, roughly 93% are singletons; the top ten hold 0.99%. The sequenced sample was peripheral blood, obtained on day 0 of AZD1222 vaccination. The receptors come from an adult in good health. Both conserved end residues are part of each CDR3. The order of the fields is J gene, D gene, V gene, clone size, CDR3 protein, CDR3 DNA. The D gene is left open where the match is weak. Clone size is given for some rows only: seen once, a few or many times, or a class if the clone is expanded.

J gene: TRBJ2-7
D gene: .
V gene: TRBV6-1
clone size: .
CDR3 protein: CASSDRRQYF
CDR3 DNA: TGTGCCAGCAGTGATCGAAGGCAGTACTTC

J gene: TRBJ2-7
D gene: .
V gene: TRBV2
clone size: .
CDR3 protein: CASSEGALYEQYF
CDR3 DNA: TGTGCCAGCAGTGAAGGGGCCCTCTACGAGCAGTACTTC

J gene: TRBJ2-7
D gene: .
V gene: TRBV6-6
clone size: .
CDR3 protein: CASSFPDTPYEQYF
CDR3 DNA: TGTGCCAGCAGTTTTCCGGACACCCCCTACGAGCAGTACTTC

J gene: TRBJ2-1
D gene: TRBD2
V gene: TRBV5-1
clone size: .
CDR3 protein: CASSRLAGGPGDEQFF
CDR3 DNA: TGCGCCAGCAGCCGACTAGCGGGAGGGCCGGGAGATGAGCAGTTCTTC

J gene: TRBJ2-7
D gene: TRBD1
V gene: TRBV12-5
clone size: .
CDR3 protein: CASGLPHRGQAHSYEQYF
CDR3 DNA: TGTGCTAGTGGTTTGCCCCACCGAGGACAGGCACACTCCTACGAGCAGTACTTC

J gene: TRBJ1-2
D gene: .
V gene: TRBV20-1
clone size: .
CDR3 protein: CSASSTNYGYTF
CDR3 DNA: TGCAGTGCTAGTTCCACGAACTATGGCTACACCTTC

J gene: TRBJ2-3
D gene: .
V gene: TRBV9
clone size: .
CDR3 protein: CASSVGRGDTQYF
CDR3 DNA: TGTGCCAGCAGCGTAGGACGAGGGGATACGCAGTATTTT

J gene: TRBJ2-3
D gene: .
V gene: TRBV24-1
clone size: .
CDR3 protein: CATSRTGTDTQYF
CDR3 DNA: TGTGCCACCAGTCGGACAGGCACAGATACGCAGTATTTT

J gene: TRBJ1-2
D gene: .
V gene: TRBV7-8
clone size: .
CDR3 protein: CASSLWEGFLDGYTF
CDR3 DNA: TGTGCCAGCAGCTTGTGGGAGGGCTTCCTTGACGGCTACACCTTC

J gene: TRBJ2-1
D gene: .
V gene: TRBV7-9
clone size: .
CDR3 protein: CASSSTPLTSHEQFF
CDR3 DNA: TGTGCCAGCAGCTCCACTCCCCTCACCAGCCATGAGCAGTTCTTC

J gene: TRBJ2-4
D gene: TRBD1
V gene: TRBV6-5
clone size: .
CDR3 protein: CASSRQGKNIQYF
CDR3 DNA: TGTGCCAGCAGTAGACAGGGGAAAAACATTCAGTACTTC

J gene: TRBJ2-5
D gene: .
V gene: TRBV7-2
clone size: .
CDR3 protein: CASSLTGSSQETQYF
CDR3 DNA: TGTGCCAGCAGCTTGACCGGGTCGTCCCAAGAGACCCAGTACTTC

J gene: TRBJ1-4
D gene: TRBD1
V gene: TRBV28
clone size: .
CDR3 protein: CASSFQGVSNEKLFF
CDR3 DNA: TGTGCCAGCAGTTTTCAGGGGGTCTCTAATGAAAAACTGTTTTTT

J gene: TRBJ1-3
D gene: .
V gene: TRBV5-1
clone size: .
CDR3 protein: CASSLQAENSGNTIYF
CDR3 DNA: TGCGCCAGCAGCTTGCAGGCAGAAAACTCTGGAAACACCATATATTTT

J gene: TRBJ1-1
D gene: .
V gene: TRBV2
clone size: .
CDR3 protein: CASNAGLTEAFF
CDR3 DNA: TGTGCCAGCAATGCAGGGCTCACTGAAGCTTTCTTT

J gene: TRBJ2-7
D gene: TRBD2
V gene: TRBV11-2
clone size: .
CDR3 protein: CASSPLAGGSYEQYF
CDR3 DNA: TGTGCCAGCAGCCCTTTAGCGGGAGGGTCCTACGAGCAGTACTTC

J gene: TRBJ2-7
D gene: .
V gene: TRBV21-1
clone size: .
CDR3 protein: CAKRGYYEQYF
CDR3 DNA: TGTGCAAAACGGGGTTACTACGAGCAGTACTTC

J gene: TRBJ1-1
D gene: .
V gene: TRBV6-6
clone size: .
CDR3 protein: CASSYPGHGDTEAFF
CDR3 DNA: TGTGCCAGCAGTTACCCGGGCCACGGAGACACTGAAGCTTTCTTT

J gene: TRBJ1-6
D gene: TRBD1
V gene: TRBV19
clone size: .
CDR3 protein: CASSGVRGTGNSPLHF
CDR3 DNA: TGTGCCAGTAGTGGAGTTAGAGGGACAGGGAATTCACCCCTCCACTTT

J gene: TRBJ1-4
D gene: .
V gene: TRBV18
clone size: .
CDR3 protein: CASSLPGATNEKLFF
CDR3 DNA: TGTGCCAGCTCACTCCCAGGGGCAACTAATGAAAAACTGTTTTTT

J gene: TRBJ1-2
D gene: .
V gene: TRBV4-3
clone size: .
CDR3 protein: CASSRTQVGYGYTF
CDR3 DNA: TGCGCCAGCAGCCGGACACAGGTGGGGTATGGCTACACCTTC

J gene: TRBJ2-7
D gene: .
V gene: TRBV3-1/TRBV3-2
clone size: .
CDR3 protein: CASSPQVACYEQYF
CDR3 DNA: TGTGCCAGCAGCCCCCAAGTTGCCTGTTACGAGCAGTACTTC

J gene: TRBJ1-2
D gene: .
V gene: TRBV4-1
clone size: .
CDR3 protein: CASSYGNYGYTF
CDR3 DNA: TGCGCCAGCAGCTACGGGAACTATGGCTACACCTTC

J gene: TRBJ2-3
D gene: .
V gene: TRBV23-1
clone size: .
CDR3 protein: CASRPATDTQYF
CDR3 DNA: TGCGCCAGCAGACCAGCCACAGATACGCAGTATTTT

J gene: TRBJ1-1
D gene: .
V gene: TRBV2
clone size: .
CDR3 protein: CASALIQGSQAFF
CDR3 DNA: TGTGCCAGCGCGCTTATACAGGGTTCCCAAGCTTTCTTT

J gene: TRBJ1-1
D gene: .
V gene: TRBV6-5
clone size: medium-sized
CDR3 protein: CASSYTVNTEAFF
CDR3 DNA: TGTGCCAGCAGTTACACGGTCAACACTGAAGCTTTCTTT

J gene: TRBJ1-6
D gene: .
V gene: TRBV11-2
clone size: .
CDR3 protein: CASSSGGSPLHF
CDR3 DNA: TGTGCCAGCAGCTCCGGGGGATCACCCCTCCACTTT

J gene: TRBJ2-7
D gene: .
V gene: TRBV27
clone size: .
CDR3 protein: CASSFGATTYEQYF
CDR3 DNA: TGTGCCAGCAGTTTTGGCGCGACAACCTACGAGCAGTACTTC

J gene: TRBJ2-3
D gene: .
V gene: TRBV10-3
clone size: .
CDR3 protein: CAISEPQVPGADTQYF
CDR3 DNA: TGTGCCATCAGTGAGCCACAGGTTCCCGGGGCAGATACGCAGTATTTT

J gene: TRBJ1-3
D gene: .
V gene: TRBV29-1
clone size: .
CDR3 protein: CSVLRSSGNTIYF
CDR3 DNA: TGCAGCGTTCTTCGCAGCTCTGGAAACACCATATATTTT

J gene: TRBJ1-2
D gene: .
V gene: TRBV28
clone size: few
CDR3 protein: CASSLHTGTTNYGYTF
CDR3 DNA: TGTGCCAGCAGTCTACATACAGGGACGACTAACTATGGCTACACCTTC

J gene: TRBJ1-2
D gene: .
V gene: TRBV4-2
clone size: .
CDR3 protein: CASSQAGDNYGYTF
CDR3 DNA: TGTGCCAGCAGCCAAGCAGGGGATAACTATGGCTACACCTTC

J gene: TRBJ2-3
D gene: TRBD2
V gene: TRBV24-1
clone size: .
CDR3 protein: CATSDFPGTSGFTDTQYF
CDR3 DNA: TGTGCCACCAGTGATTTCCCCGGGACTAGCGGTTTCACAGATACGCAGTATTTT

J gene: TRBJ2-3
D gene: .
V gene: TRBV3-1/TRBV3-2
clone size: .
CDR3 protein: CASSQGTGTQYF
CDR3 DNA: TGTGCCAGCAGCCAGGGAACGGGTACGCAGTATTTT

J gene: TRBJ2-3
D gene: TRBD2
V gene: TRBV9
clone size: .
CDR3 protein: CASSPRGGLATDTQYF
CDR3 DNA: TGTGCCAGCAGCCCCCGGGGGGGACTAGCGACTGATACGCAGTATTTT

J gene: TRBJ1-5
D gene: TRBD1
V gene: TRBV9
clone size: .
CDR3 protein: CASSAGQGVGQPQHF
CDR3 DNA: TGTGCCAGCAGCGCGGGACAGGGCGTGGGTCAGCCCCAGCATTTT

J gene: TRBJ2-7
D gene: .
V gene: TRBV13
clone size: once
CDR3 protein: CASSLGRGAYEQYF
CDR3 DNA: TGTGCCAGCAGCTTAGGAAGGGGGGCCTACGAGCAGTACTTC

J gene: TRBJ1-2
D gene: .
V gene: TRBV5-4
clone size: .
CDR3 protein: CASSLPRSTPYGYTF
CDR3 DNA: TGTGCCAGCAGCTTGCCCCGGTCAACACCGTATGGCTACACCTTC

J gene: TRBJ1-2
D gene: .
V gene: TRBV14
clone size: .
CDR3 protein: CASSQDLWIGYTF
CDR3 DNA: TGTGCCAGCAGCCAAGATCTATGGATTGGCTACACCTTC

J gene: TRBJ1-5
D gene: .
V gene: TRBV5-1
clone size: .
CDR3 protein: CASSLVGTGLQPQHF
CDR3 DNA: TGCGCCAGCAGCTTGGTCGGGACGGGGCTTCAGCCCCAGCATTTT

J gene: TRBJ1-1
D gene: .
V gene: TRBV7-9
clone size: .
CDR3 protein: CASSSELNSNTEAFF
CDR3 DNA: TGTGCCAGCAGCTCCGAACTAAATTCGAACACTGAAGCTTTCTTT

J gene: TRBJ1-4
D gene: .
V gene: TRBV7-9
clone size: once
CDR3 protein: CASSPLFRFEKLFF
CDR3 DNA: TGTGCCAGCAGCCCCCTATTCCGTTTTGAAAAACTGTTTTTT

J gene: TRBJ1-4
D gene: .
V gene: TRBV5-1
clone size: .
CDR3 protein: CASSPAGTNEKLFF
CDR3 DNA: TGCGCCAGCAGCCCGGCCGGGACTAATGAAAAACTGTTTTTT

J gene: TRBJ2-1
D gene: .
V gene: TRBV9
clone size: .
CDR3 protein: CASSVYDRSRNEQFF
CDR3 DNA: TGTGCCAGCAGCGTATACGACCGCTCTCGGAATGAGCAGTTCTTC

J gene: TRBJ2-1
D gene: TRBD2
V gene: TRBV7-3
clone size: .
CDR3 protein: CASSLTGGLAGERNEQFF
CDR3 DNA: TGTGCCAGCAGCTTAACTGGGGGACTAGCGGGGGAAAGGAATGAGCAGTTCTTC

J gene: TRBJ1-1
D gene: .
V gene: TRBV6-1
clone size: .
CDR3 protein: CASSETQNTEAFF
CDR3 DNA: TGTGCCAGCAGTGAAACACAGAACACTGAAGCTTTCTTT